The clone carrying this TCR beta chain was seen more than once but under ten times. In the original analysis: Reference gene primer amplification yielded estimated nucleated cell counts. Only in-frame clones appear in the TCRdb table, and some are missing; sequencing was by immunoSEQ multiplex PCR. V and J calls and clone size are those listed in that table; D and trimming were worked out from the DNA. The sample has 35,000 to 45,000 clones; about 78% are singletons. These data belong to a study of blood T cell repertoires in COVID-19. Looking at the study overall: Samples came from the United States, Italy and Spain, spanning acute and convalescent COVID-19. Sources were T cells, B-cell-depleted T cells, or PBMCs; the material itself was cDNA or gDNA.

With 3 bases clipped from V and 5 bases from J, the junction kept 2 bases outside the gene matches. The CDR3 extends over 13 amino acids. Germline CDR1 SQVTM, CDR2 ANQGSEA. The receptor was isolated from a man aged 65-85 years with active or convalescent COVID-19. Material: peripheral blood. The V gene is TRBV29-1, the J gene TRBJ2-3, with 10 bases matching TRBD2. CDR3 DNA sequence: TGCAGCGTTGACGCTAGCGGGGGAGATACGCAGTATTTT. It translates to CSVDASGGDTQYF.